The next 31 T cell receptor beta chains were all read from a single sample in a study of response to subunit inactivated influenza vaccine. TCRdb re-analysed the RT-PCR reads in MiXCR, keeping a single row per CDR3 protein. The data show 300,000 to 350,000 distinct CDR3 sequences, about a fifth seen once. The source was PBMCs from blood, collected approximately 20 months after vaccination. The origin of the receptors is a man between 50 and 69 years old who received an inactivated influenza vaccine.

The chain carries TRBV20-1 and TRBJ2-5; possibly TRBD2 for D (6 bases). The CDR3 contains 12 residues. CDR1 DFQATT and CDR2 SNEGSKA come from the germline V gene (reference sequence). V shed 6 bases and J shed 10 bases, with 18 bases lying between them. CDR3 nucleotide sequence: TGCAGTGCCCCTGGGACTCCCGAGGGCCAGTACTTC. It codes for CSAPGTPEGQYF.

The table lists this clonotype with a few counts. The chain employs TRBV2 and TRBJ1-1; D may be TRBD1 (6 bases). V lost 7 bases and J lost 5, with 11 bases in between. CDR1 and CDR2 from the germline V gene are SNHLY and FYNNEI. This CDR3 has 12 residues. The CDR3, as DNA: TGTGCCAGCACAGGGGAAGATACTGAAGCTTTCTTT. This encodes CASTGEDTEAFF.

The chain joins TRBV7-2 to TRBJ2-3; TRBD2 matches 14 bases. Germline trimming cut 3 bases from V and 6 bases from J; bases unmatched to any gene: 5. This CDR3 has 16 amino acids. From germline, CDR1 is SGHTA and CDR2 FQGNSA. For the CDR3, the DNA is TGTGCCAGCAGCTTGGGACTAGCGGGAGTTTTTGATACGCAGTATTTT. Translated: CASSLGLAGVFDTQYF.

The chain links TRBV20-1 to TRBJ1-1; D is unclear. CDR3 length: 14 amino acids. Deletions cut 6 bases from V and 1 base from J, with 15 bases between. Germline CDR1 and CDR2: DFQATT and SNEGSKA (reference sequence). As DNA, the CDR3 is TGCAGTGCCGGCGACCCACGGGGGAACACTGAAGCTTTCTTT. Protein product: CSAGDPRGNTEAFF.

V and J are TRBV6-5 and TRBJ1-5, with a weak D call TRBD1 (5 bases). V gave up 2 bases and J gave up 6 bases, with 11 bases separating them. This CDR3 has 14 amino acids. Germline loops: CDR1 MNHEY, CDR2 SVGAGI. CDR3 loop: CASSYAQGSQPQHF. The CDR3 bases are TGTGCCAGCAGTTACGCGCAGGGAAGTCAGCCCCAGCATTTT.

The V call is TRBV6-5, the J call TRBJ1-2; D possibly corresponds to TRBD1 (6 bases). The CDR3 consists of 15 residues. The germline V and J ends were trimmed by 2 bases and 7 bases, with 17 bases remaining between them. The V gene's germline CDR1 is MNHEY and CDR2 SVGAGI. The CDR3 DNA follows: TGTGCCAGCAGTTACCTACAGGGAGGAAGAGGTGGCTACACCTTC. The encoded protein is CASSYLQGGRGGYTF.

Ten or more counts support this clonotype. CDR3 coding DNA: TGCGCCAGCAGCTTTAGGACTAGCAGTTACACAGATACGCAGTATTTT. Encoded protein: CASSFRTSSYTDTQYF. The V and J genes are TRBV5-1 and TRBJ2-3; 8 nucleotides line up with TRBD2. This CDR3 region has 16 residues. From germline, CDR1 is SGHRS and CDR2 YFSETQ. V lost 2 bases to trimming and J lost 2 bases; unmatched junction nucleotides: 7.

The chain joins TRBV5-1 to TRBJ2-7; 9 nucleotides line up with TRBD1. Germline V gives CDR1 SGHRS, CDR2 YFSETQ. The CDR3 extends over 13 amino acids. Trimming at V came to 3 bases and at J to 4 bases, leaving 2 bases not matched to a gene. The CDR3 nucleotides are TGCGCCAGCAGCTGGGACAGGGAATACGAGCAGTACTTC. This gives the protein CASSWDREYEQYF.

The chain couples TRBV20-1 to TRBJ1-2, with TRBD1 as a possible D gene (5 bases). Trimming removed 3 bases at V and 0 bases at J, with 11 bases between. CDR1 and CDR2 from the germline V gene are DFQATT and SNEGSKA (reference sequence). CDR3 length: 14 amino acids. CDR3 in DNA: TGCAGTGCTAGGGACAATACAGCTAACTATGGCTACACCTTC. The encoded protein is CSARDNTANYGYTF.

This CDR3 reads CASSLGLTMNTEAFF. DNA of the CDR3: TGTGCCAGCAGCTTGGGACTGACGATGAACACTGAAGCTTTCTTT. The genes are TRBV5-6 and TRBJ1-1, with D unresolved. Germline lookup yields CDR1 SGHDT and CDR2 YYEEEE. The CDR3 runs to 15 residues. Trimming pared 0 bases from V and 0 bases from J, leaving 9 bases between.

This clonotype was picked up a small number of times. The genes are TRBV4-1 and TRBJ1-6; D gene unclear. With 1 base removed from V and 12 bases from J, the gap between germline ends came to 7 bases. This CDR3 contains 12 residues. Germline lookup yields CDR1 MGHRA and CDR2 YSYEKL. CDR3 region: CASSQAFGPLHF. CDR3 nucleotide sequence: TGCGCCAGCAGCCAAGCCTTTGGACCCCTCCACTTT.

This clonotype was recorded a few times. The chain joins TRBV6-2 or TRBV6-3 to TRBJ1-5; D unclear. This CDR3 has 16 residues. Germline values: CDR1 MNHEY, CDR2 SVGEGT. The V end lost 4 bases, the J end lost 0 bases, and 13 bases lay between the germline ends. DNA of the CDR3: TGTGCCAGCAGTTGGAGAGGACTTCATAGCAATCAGCCCCAGCATTTT. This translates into CASSWRGLHSNQPQHF.

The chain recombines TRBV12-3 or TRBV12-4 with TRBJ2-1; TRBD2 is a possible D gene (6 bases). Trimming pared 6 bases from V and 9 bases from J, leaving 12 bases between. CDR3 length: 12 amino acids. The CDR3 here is CASRRGLSEQFF. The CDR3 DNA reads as TGTGCCAGCAGACGGGGACTTAGTGAGCAGTTCTTC.

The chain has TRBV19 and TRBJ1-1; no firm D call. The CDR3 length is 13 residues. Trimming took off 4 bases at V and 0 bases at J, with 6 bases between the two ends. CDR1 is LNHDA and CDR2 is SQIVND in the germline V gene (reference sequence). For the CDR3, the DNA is TGTGCCAGTAGTAAGGTACTGAACACTGAAGCTTTCTTT. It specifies CASSKVLNTEAFF.

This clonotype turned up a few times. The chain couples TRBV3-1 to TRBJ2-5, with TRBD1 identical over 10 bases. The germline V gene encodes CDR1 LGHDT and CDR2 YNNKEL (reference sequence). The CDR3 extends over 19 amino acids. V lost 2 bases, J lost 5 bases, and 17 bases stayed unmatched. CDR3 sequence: CASSQNAGTGVLVSETQYF. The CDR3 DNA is TGTGCCAGCAGCCAAAACGCCGGGACAGGGGTACTAGTTAGTGAGACCCAGTACTTC.

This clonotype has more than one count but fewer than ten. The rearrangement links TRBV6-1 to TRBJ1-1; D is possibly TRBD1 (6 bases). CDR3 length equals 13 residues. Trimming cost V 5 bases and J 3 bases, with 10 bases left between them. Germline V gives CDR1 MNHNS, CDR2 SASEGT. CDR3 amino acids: CASSRYRDTEAFF. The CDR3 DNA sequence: TGTGCCAGCAGTCGATACAGGGACACTGAAGCTTTCTTT.

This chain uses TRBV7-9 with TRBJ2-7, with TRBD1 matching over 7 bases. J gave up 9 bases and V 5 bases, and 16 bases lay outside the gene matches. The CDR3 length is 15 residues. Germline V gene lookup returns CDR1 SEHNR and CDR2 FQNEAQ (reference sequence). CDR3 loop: CASSPGQTDMWRQYF. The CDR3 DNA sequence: TGTGCCAGCAGCCCGGGACAGACGGATATGTGGCGGCAGTACTTC.

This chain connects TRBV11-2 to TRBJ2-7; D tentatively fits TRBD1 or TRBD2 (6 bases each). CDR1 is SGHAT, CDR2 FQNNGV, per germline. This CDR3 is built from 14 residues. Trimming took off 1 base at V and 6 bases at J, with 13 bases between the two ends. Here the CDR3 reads CASSLGTGRSEQYF. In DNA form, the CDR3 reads TGTGCCAGCAGCTTAGGAACAGGGAGGAGCGAGCAGTACTTC.

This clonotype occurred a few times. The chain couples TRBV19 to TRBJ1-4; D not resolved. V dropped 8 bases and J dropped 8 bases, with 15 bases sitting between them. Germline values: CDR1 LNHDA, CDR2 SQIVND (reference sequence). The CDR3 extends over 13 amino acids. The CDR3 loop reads CASRLRGSEKLFF. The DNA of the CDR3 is TGTGCCAGTCGACTCCGGGGAAGCGAAAAACTGTTTTTT.

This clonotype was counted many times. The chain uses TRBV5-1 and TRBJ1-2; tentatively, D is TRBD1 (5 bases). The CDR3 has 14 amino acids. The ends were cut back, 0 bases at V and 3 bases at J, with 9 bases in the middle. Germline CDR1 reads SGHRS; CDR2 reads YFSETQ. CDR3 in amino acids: CASSLAGTDYGYTF. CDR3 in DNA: TGCGCCAGCAGCTTGGCCGGGACGGACTATGGCTACACCTTC.

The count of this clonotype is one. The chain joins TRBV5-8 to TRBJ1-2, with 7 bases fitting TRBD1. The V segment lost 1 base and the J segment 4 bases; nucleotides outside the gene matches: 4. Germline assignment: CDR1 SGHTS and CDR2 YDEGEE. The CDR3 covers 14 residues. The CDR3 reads CASSLTTGSYGYTF. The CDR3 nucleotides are TGTGCCAGCAGCTTGACGACAGGGTCCTATGGCTACACCTTC.

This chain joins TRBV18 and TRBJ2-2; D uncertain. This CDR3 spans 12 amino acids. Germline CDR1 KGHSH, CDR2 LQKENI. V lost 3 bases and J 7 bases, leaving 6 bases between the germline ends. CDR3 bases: TGTGCCAGCTCACCTTCTCACGGGGAGCTGTTTTTT. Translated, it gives CASSPSHGELFF.

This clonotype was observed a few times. The CDR3 DNA reads TGTGCCAGCAGCTTAGCGGGAGGAAGCGATGAGCAGTTCTTC. Protein product: CASSLAGGSDEQFF. The chain uses TRBV7-3 and TRBJ2-1; 8 positions match TRBD2. The CDR3 contains 14 residues. Germline V gene lookup returns CDR1 SGHTA and CDR2 FQGTGA. V was pared by 2 bases and J by 8 bases, with 5 bases of the junction left unmatched.

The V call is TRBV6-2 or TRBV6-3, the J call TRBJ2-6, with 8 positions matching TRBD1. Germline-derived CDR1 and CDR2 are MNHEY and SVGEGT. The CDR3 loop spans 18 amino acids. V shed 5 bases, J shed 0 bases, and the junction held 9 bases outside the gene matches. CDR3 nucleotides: TGTGCCAGCAGTCCGTGGACAGGGATGATCTCTGGGGCCAACGTCCTGACTTTC. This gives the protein CASSPWTGMISGANVLTF.

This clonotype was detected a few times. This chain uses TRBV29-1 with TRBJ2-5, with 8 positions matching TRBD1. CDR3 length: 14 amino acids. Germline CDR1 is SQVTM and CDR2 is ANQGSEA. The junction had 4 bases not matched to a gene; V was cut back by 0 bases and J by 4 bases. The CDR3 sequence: CSVEDRGRRETQYF. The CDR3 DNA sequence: TGCAGCGTTGAAGACAGGGGGCGGCGAGAGACCCAGTACTTC.

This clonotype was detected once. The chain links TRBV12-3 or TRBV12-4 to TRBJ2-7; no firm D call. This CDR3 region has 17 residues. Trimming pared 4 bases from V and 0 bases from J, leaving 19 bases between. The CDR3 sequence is CASSSVAAKLSSYEQYF. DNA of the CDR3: TGTGCCAGCAGTTCCGTGGCTGCGAAGTTATCCTCCTACGAGCAGTACTTC.

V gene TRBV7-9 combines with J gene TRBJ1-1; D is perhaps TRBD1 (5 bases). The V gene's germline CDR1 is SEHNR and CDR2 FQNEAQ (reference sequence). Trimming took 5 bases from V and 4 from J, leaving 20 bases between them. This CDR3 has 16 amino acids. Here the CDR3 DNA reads TGTGCCAGCAGCCCGTCGGGGGGAGGGAGAAGCACTGAAGCTTTCTTT. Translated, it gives CASSPSGGGRSTEAFF.

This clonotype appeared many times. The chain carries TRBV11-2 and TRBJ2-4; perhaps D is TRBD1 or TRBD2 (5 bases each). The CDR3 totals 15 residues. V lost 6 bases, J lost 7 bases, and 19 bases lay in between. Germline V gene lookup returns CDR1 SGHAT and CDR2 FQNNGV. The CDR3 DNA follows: TGTGCCAGCAGACACCCTGGGGGTAGATCGAACATTCAGTACTTC. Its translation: CASRHPGGRSNIQYF.

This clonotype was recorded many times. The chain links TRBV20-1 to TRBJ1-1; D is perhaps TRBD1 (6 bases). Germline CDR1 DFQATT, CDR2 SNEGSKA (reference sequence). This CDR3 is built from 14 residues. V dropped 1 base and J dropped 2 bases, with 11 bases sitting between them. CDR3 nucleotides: TGCAGTGCTAGAGCGGGACACTCCAACACTGAAGCTTTCTTT. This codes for CSARAGHSNTEAFF.

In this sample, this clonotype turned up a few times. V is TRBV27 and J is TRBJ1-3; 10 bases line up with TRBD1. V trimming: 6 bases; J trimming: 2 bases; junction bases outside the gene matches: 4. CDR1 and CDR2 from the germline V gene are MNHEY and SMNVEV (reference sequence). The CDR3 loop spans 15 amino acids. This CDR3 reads CASRRTGGAGNTIYF. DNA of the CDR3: TGTGCCAGCAGGCGGACAGGGGGGGCTGGAAACACCATATATTTT.

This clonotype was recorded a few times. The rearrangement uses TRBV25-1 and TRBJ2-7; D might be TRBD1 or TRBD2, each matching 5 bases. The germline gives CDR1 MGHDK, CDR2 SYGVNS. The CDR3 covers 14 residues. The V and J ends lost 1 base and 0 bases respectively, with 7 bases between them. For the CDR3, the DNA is TGTGCCAGCAGTGAATTTGGGGGCTCCTACGAGCAGTACTTC. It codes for CASSEFGGSYEQYF.